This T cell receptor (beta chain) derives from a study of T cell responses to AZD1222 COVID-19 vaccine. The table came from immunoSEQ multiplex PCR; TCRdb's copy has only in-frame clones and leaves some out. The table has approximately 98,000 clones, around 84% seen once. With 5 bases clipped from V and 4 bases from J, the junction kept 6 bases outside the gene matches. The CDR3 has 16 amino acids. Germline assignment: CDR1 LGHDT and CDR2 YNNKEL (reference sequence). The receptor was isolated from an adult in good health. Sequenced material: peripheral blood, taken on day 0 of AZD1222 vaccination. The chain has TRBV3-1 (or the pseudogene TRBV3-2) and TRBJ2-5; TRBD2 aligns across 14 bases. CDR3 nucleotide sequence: TGTGCCAGCAGCACCCGGACTAGCGGGGGGCGAGAGACCCAGTACTTC. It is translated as CASSTRTSGGRETQYF.